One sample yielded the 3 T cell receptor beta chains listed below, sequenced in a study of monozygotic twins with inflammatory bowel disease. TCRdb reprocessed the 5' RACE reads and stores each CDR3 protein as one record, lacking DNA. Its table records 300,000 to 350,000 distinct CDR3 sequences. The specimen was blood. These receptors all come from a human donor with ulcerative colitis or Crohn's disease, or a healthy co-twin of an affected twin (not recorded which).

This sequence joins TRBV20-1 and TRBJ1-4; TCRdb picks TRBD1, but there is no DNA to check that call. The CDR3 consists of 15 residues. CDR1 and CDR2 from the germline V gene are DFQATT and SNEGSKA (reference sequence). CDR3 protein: CSARARQGNNEKLFF.

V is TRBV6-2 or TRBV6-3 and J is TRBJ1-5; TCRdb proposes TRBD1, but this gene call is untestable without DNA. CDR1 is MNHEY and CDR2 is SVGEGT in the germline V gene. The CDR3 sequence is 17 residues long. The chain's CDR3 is CASSYSKGWGAGQPQHF.

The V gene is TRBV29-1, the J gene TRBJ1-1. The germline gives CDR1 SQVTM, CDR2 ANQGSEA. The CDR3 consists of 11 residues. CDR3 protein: CSVQQNTEAFF. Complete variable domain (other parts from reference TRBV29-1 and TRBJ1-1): SAVISQKPSRDICQRGTSLTIQCQVDSQVTMMFWYRQQPGQSLTLIATANQGSEATYESGFVIDKFPISRPNLTFSTLTVSNMSPEDSSIYLCSVQQNTEAFFGQGTRLTVV.